A single sample is the source of the 14 T cell receptor beta chains below, sequenced in a study of beta chain features in type 1 diabetes. Study outcomes and limitations: The study found moderately but significantly shorter TCRB CDR3s in all four CD4+ subsets of Type 1 diabetes patients.

The authors reverse transcribed all of the isolated RNA, so sequencing captured expressed TCRB transcripts. Measured with immunoSEQ multiplex PCR; TCRdb has only the in-frame clones, and not every one. Among 140,000 or so clones listed, around an eighth were seen once. Their cognate antigens are unknown. The sample consisted of central memory CD4+ T cells from blood. These receptors originate from a man aged 18 to 30 with type 1 diabetes.

The chain employs TRBV23-1 and TRBJ1-5; D might be TRBD1 (6 bases). TRBV23-1 is recorded as an ORF, its role being uncertain. V was trimmed by 5 bases and J by 5 bases, leaving 25 bases between them. The CDR3 has 18 amino acids. The CDR3 loop is CASSDGNRVGGDHQPQHF. As DNA, the CDR3 is TGCGCCAGCAGTGACGGAAACAGGGTGGGCGGGGATCATCAGCCCCAGCATTTT.

This clone was found a few times. The chain employs TRBV5-1 and TRBJ2-1, with a possible D match to TRBD2 (5 bases). Looked up from germline, CDR1 is SGHRS and CDR2 is YFSETQ. The CDR3 covers 14 residues. Trimming stripped 0 bases from V and 5 bases from J, with 9 bases between. The CDR3 nucleotides are TGCGCCAGCAGCTTGGGTGGGAGCCACAATGAGCAGTTCTTC. It is translated as CASSLGGSHNEQFF.

This clone was recorded a few times. This chain connects TRBV5-1 to TRBJ2-5, with D possibly matching TRBD2 (5 bases). CDR1 is SGHRS, CDR2 YFSETQ, per germline. Trimming took off 3 bases at V and 2 bases at J, with 11 bases between the two ends. The length of the CDR3 is 14 residues. CDR3 in amino acids: CASSSGGRQETQYF. CDR3 sequence (DNA): TGCGCCAGCAGCTCCGGTGGGAGACAAGAGACCCAGTACTTC.

The rearrangement links TRBV10-3 to TRBJ2-1, with a tentative D call TRBD2 (5 bases). The CDR3 extends over 15 amino acids. Trimming pared 6 bases from V and 0 bases from J, leaving 12 bases between. Germline V gene sequence: CDR1 ENHRY, CDR2 SYGVKD. The CDR3 reads CAIRGEGSSYNEQFF. The CDR3 DNA reads as TGTGCCATCAGAGGAGAGGGAAGCTCCTACAATGAGCAGTTCTTC.

This clone has at least ten counts. The rearrangement joins TRBV9 to TRBJ1-6, with D tentatively TRBD1 (5 bases). From germline, CDR1 is SGDLS and CDR2 YYNGEE. The CDR3 loop spans 14 amino acids. V lost 3 bases and J lost 10, with 14 bases in between. The CDR3 reads CASSDRPWGSPLHF. The DNA of the CDR3 is TGTGCCAGCAGCGATAGGCCTTGGGGGTCACCCCTCCACTTT.

This clone was counted only a few times. The CDR3 protein is CASSTSPQGTGYTF. Here the CDR3 DNA reads TGTGCCAGCAGTACTTCCCCCCAGGGTACTGGCTACACCTTC. This rearrangement joins TRBV2 to TRBJ1-2, with D possibly TRBD1 on 5 matching bases. V shed 5 bases and J shed 7 bases, with 17 bases lying between them. The CDR3 runs 14 residues. CDR1 is SNHLY, CDR2 FYNNEI, per germline.

This clone was found a few times. The V and J genes are TRBV12-5 and TRBJ2-3; 7 bases align to TRBD1. The CDR3 totals 13 residues. From germline, CDR1 is LGHNT and CDR2 FRNRAP. V lost 10 bases, J lost 3 bases, and 7 bases stayed unmatched. Here the CDR3 DNA reads TGTGCTACCCGGAAGGGGGCTACAGATACGCAGTATTTT. This encodes CATRKGATDTQYF.

This chain links TRBV15 with TRBJ2-7, with D maybe TRBD1 (6 bases). The germline gives CDR1 LNHNV, CDR2 YYDKDF (reference sequence). This CDR3 is 16 amino acids long. V gave up 0 bases and J gave up 3 bases, with 15 bases separating them. The CDR3 bases are TGTGCCACCAGCAGAGATCAGGCAGGGGCAGGCTACGAGCAGTACTTC. Protein product: CATSRDQAGAGYEQYF.

In this sample, this clone turned up a few times. The gene calls are TRBV30 and TRBJ1-2; D not certain. The CDR3 totals 10 residues. Germline CDR1 is GTSNPN and CDR2 is SVGIG (reference sequence). The V gene lost 8 bases and the J gene lost 3 bases, with 7 bases spanning the gap. CDR3 sequence (DNA): TGTGCCCAGAGCGACTATGGCTACACCTTC. Protein product: CAQSDYGYTF.

This clone was picked up a small number of times. The chain employs TRBV28 and TRBJ2-3, with D possibly matching TRBD2 (6 bases). V gave up 4 bases and J gave up 6 bases, with 20 bases separating them. Germline assignment: CDR1 MDHEN and CDR2 SYDVKM. The CDR3 has 16 amino acids. The CDR3 region has the DNA TGTGCCAGCAGTTCGTATGGGGACTCGACACCTGATACGCAGTATTTT. It is translated as CASSSYGDSTPDTQYF. The variable domain in full, with the rest retrieved from reference TRBV28 and TRBJ2-3, is DVKVTQSSRYLVKRTGEKVFLECVQDMDHENMFWYRQDPGLGLRLIYFSYDVKMKEKGDIPEGYSVSREKKERFSLILESASTNQTSMYLCASSSYGDSTPDTQYFGPGTRLTVL.

This clone was counted a few times. The chain carries TRBV19 and TRBJ2-3; no clear D gene. Trimming stripped 5 bases from V and 0 bases from J, with 15 bases between. Per the germline V gene, CDR1 is LNHDA and CDR2 is SQIVND (reference sequence). The CDR3 is 16 amino acids. The CDR3 DNA is TGTGCCAGTAGTCCCAGCTATTCCGGGAGCACAGATACGCAGTATTTT. Protein product: CASSPSYSGSTDTQYF. The full variable domain, with the rest looked up from reference TRBV19 and TRBJ2-3, is DGGITQSPKYLFRKEGQNVTLSCEQNLNHDAMYWYRQDPGQGLRLIYYSQIVNDFQKGDIAEGYSVSREKKESFPLTVTSAQKNPTAFYLCASSPSYSGSTDTQYFGPGTRLTVL.

This chain uses TRBV6-1 with TRBJ2-6, with 7 bases matching TRBD1. This CDR3 contains 15 residues. J gave up 2 bases and V 4 bases, and 2 bases lay outside the gene matches. Germline V gene lookup returns CDR1 MNHNS and CDR2 SASEGT. The CDR3 nucleotides read TGTGCCAGCAGTGCAGGGGGTACTGGGGCCAACGTCCTGACTTTC. Translating gives CASSAGGTGANVLTF.

This sequence joins TRBV7-6 and TRBJ2-1; no clear D. The CDR3 consists of 15 residues. The V and J ends lost 2 bases and 3 bases respectively, with 11 bases between them. CDR1 is SGHVS, CDR2 FNYEAQ, per germline. As DNA, the CDR3 is TGTGCCAGCAGCTTAAGGTATTCTGGCTACAATGAGCAGTTCTTC. This codes for CASSLRYSGYNEQFF.

The V and J genes are TRBV29-1 and TRBJ1-3; maybe TRBD1 (6 bases). The germline V gene has CDR1 SQVTM and CDR2 ANQGSEA. V was clipped by 2 bases and J by 2 bases, with 10 bases between them. The CDR3 is made up of 14 amino acids. CDR3 sequence: CSVERGDAGNTIYF. The CDR3 DNA follows: TGCAGCGTTGAAAGGGGGGATGCTGGAAACACCATATATTTT.